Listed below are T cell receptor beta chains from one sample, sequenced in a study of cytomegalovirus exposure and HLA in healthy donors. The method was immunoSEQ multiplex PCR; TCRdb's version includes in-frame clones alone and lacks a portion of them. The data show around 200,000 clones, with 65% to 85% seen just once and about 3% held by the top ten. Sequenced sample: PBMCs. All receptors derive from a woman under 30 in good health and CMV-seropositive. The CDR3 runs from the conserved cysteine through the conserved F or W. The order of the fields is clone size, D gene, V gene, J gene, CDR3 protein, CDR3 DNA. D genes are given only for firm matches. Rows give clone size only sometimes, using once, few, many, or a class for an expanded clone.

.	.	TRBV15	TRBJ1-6	CATSRDKDSNSPLHF	TGTGCCACCAGCAGAGATAAGGACAGTAATTCACCCCTCCACTTT
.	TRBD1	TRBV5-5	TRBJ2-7	CASSATGVGEQYF	TGTGCCAGCAGCGCCACAGGGGTGGGGGAGCAGTACTTC
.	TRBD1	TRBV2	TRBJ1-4	CASSVDRGLNEKLFF	TGTGCCAGCAGCGTGGACAGGGGCTTAAATGAAAAACTGTTTTTT
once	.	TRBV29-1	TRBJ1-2	CSVEGGINYGYTF	TGCAGCGTTGAAGGAGGCATTAACTATGGCTACACCTTC
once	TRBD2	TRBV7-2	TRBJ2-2	CAYSGDTGELFF	TGTGCCTATAGCGGGGACACCGGGGAGCTGTTTTTT
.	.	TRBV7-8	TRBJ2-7	CASSPRTAQSSYEQYF	TGTGCCAGCAGCCCCCGGACAGCCCAAAGCTCCTACGAGCAGTACTTC
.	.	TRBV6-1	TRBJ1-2	CASSEPGGRGSGYTF	TGTGCCAGCAGTGAGCCGGGAGGGCGAGGCAGTGGCTACACCTTC
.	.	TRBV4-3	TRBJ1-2	CASSQDLVSRYYGYTF	TGCGCCAGCAGCCAAGATCTTGTGTCCAGATACTATGGCTACACCTTC
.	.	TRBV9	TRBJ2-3	CASSVGLADADTQYF	TGTGCCAGCAGCGTCGGCCTAGCTGACGCAGATACGCAGTATTTT
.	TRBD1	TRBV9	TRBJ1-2	CASSVEGAMGYGYTF	TGTGCCAGCAGCGTAGAGGGGGCGATGGGCTATGGCTACACCTTC
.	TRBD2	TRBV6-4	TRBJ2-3	CASSDSTRTSGGAADTQYF	TGTGCCAGCAGTGACTCGACAAGGACTAGCGGGGGGGCAGCAGATACGCAGTATTTT
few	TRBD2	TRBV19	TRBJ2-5	CASSIGLAGARETQYF	TGTGCCAGTAGTATAGGGCTAGCGGGGGCAAGAGAGACCCAGTACTTC
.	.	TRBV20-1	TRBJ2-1	CSAQIIHEQFF	TGCAGTGCTCAGATTATCCATGAGCAGTTCTTC
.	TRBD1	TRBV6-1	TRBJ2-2	CASSPNQGATGELFF	TGTGCCAGCAGTCCGAACCAGGGGGCCACCGGGGAGCTGTTTTTT
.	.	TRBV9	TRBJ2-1	CASSVVGGGPIYNEQFF	TGTGCCAGCAGCGTAGTTGGCGGGGGCCCAATTTACAATGAGCAGTTCTTC
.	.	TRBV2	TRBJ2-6	CASIGATGANVLTF	TGTGCCAGCATAGGGGCCACCGGGGCCAACGTCCTGACTTTC
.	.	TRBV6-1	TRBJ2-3	CASARVGDTQYF	TGTGCCAGTGCACGCGTCGGGGATACGCAGTATTTT
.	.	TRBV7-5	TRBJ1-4	CARSLEEGSSNNEKLFF	TGTGCCAGAAGCTTAGAGGAGGGGAGCAGCAATAATGAAAAACTGTTTTTT
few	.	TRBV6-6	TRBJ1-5	CASSSGDGNQPQHF	TGTGCCAGCTCGTCGGGGGATGGCAATCAGCCCCAGCATTTT
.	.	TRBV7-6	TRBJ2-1	CASSPRVGSYNEQFF	TGTGCCAGCAGCCCCCGGGTTGGCTCCTACAATGAGCAGTTCTTC
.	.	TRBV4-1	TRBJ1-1	CASSSADWTEAFF	TGCGCCAGCAGCTCCGCGGATTGGACTGAAGCTTTCTTT
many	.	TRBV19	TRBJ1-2	CASSIPPGQSNYGYTF	TGTGCCAGTAGTATCCCGCCGGGACAATCAAACTATGGCTACACCTTC
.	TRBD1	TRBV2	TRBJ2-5	CASSEAIRTGIFEYF	TGTGCCAGCAGTGAAGCTATAAGGACAGGGATTTTCGAGTACTTC
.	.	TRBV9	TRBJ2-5	CASSGSPGGRVETQYF	TGTGCCAGCAGCGGTTCACCCGGGGGTAGAGTAGAGACCCAGTACTTC
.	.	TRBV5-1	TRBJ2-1	CASSLVGSSYNEQFF	TGCGCCAGCAGCTTGGTTGGGAGCTCCTACAATGAGCAGTTCTTC
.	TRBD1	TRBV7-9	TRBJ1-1	CASRRQGPEAFF	TGTGCCAGCAGGAGACAGGGTCCTGAAGCTTTCTTT
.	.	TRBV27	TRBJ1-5	CATRRGSQPQHF	TGTGCCACCCGCCGGGGGAGCCAGCCCCAGCATTTT
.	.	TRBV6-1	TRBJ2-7	CASSVTYSYEQYF	TGTGCCAGCAGTGTGACTTACTCCTACGAGCAGTACTTC
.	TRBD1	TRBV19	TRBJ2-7	CASSHRTGVVTIYF	TGTGCCAGTAGCCATCGGACAGGGGTGGTTACAATCTACTTC
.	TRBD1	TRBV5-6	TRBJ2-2	CASSPLGGERAGELFF	TGTGCCAGCAGCCCGCTAGGGGGCGAACGGGCCGGGGAGCTGTTTTTT
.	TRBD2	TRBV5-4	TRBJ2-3	CASSQAGVLTDTQYF	TGTGCCAGCAGTCAAGCGGGGGTCCTCACAGATACGCAGTATTTT
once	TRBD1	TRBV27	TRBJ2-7	CASSRDRLYEQYF	TGTGCCAGCAGTAGGGACAGACTCTACGAGCAGTACTTC
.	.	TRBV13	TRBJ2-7	CASSLRAGAGEQYF	TGTGCCAGCAGCTTACGGGCGGGGGCTGGGGAGCAGTACTTC
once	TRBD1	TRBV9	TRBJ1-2	CASSGPRTGLNYGYTF	TGTGCCAGCAGCGGACCCAGGACAGGGTTAAACTATGGCTACACCTTC
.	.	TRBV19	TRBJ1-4	CASSITGGKKEKLFF	TGTGCCAGTAGTATTACTGGCGGTAAGAAGGAAAAACTGTTTTTT
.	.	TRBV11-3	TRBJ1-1	CASSRTGRGTEAFF	TGTGCCAGCAGCCGAACAGGGAGAGGGACTGAAGCTTTCTTT
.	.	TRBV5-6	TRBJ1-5	CASSLAGLTGGSQHF	TGTGCCAGCAGCTTGGCTGGACTGACCGGGGGGTCCCAGCATTTT
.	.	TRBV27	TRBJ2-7	CASSLQVDYEQYF	TGTGCCAGCAGTTTACAGGTTGACTACGAGCAGTACTTC
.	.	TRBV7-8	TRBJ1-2	CASSLVAVGPREGYTF	TGTGCCAGCAGCTTAGTGGCCGTCGGTCCCAGGGAAGGCTACACCTTC
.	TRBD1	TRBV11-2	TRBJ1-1	CASSRDRGRDTEAFF	TGTGCCAGCAGCCGAGACAGGGGGAGAGACACTGAAGCTTTCTTT
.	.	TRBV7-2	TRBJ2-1	CASSRPQGGKYEQFF	TGTGCCAGCAGCCGTCCACAGGGGGGGAAGTATGAGCAGTTCTTC
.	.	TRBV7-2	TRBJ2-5	CASSLAASTAQTQYF	TGTGCCAGCAGCTTAGCTGCTAGTACTGCGCAGACCCAGTACTTC
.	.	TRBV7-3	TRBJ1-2	CANVIRGPPGACYGYTF	TGTGCCAACGTCATCCGGGGCCCCCCAGGGGCTTGTTATGGCTACACCTTC
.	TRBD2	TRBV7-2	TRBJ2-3	CASSLARGGRDTQYF	TGTGCCAGCAGCTTAGCACGGGGGGGCAGGGATACGCAGTATTTT
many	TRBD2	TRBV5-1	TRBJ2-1	CASSWSGGANNEQFF	TGCGCCAGCAGTTGGAGCGGGGGGGCGAACAATGAGCAGTTCTTC
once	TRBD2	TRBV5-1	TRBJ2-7	CASSFNGGGGFEQYF	TGCGCCAGCAGCTTTAATGGCGGGGGAGGTTTCGAGCAGTACTTC
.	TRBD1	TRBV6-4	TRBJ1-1	CASSGGRQGVSTEAFF	TGTGCCAGCAGTGGGGGCCGCCAGGGGGTTAGCACTGAAGCTTTCTTT
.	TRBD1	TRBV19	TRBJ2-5	CASSPQGARETQYF	TGTGCCAGTAGCCCACAGGGGGCGCGGGAGACCCAGTACTTC
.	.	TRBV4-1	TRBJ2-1	CASSQDTNSYNEQFF	TGCGCCAGCAGCCAAGATACAAACTCCTACAATGAGCAGTTCTTC
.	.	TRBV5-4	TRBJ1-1	CASSLNMNTEAFF	TGTGCCAGCAGCTTGAACATGAACACTGAAGCTTTCTTT
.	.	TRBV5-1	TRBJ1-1	CASTRERDTEAFF	TGCGCCAGCACAAGGGAGAGGGACACTGAAGCTTTCTTT
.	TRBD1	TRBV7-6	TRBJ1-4	CASSAQGAGEKLFF	TGTGCCAGCAGCGCACAGGGGGCTGGGGAAAAACTGTTTTTT
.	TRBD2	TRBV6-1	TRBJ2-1	CASSEARGGASEQFF	TGTGCCAGCAGTGAGGCCCGCGGGGGGGCGAGTGAGCAGTTCTTC
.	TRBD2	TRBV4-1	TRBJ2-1	CASSQVTSGGTSYNEQFF	TGCGCCAGCAGCCAAGTGACTAGCGGGGGCACCTCCTACAATGAGCAGTTCTTC
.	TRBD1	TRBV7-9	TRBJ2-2	CASSLQGVYTGELFF	TGTGCCAGCAGCCTACAGGGGGTCTACACCGGGGAGCTGTTTTTT
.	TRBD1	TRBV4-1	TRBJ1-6	CASSQAGQTHNSPLHF	TGCGCCAGCAGCCAAGCGGGACAGACCCATAATTCACCCCTCCACTTT
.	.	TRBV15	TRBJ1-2	CATATPLIYGYTF	TGTGCCACCGCTACGCCCCTGATCTATGGCTACACCTTC
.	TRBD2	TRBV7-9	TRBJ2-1	CASSSRTSSNEQFF	TGTGCCAGCAGCTCGCGGACTAGCTCCAATGAGCAGTTCTTC
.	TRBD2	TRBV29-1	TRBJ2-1	CSVEPTWAGGYNEQFF	TGCAGCGTTGAACCCACGTGGGCGGGGGGATACAATGAGCAGTTCTTC